The clone carrying this T cell receptor beta chain was detected only once. Its antigen is unknown. The sample belongs to a study of shared clonotypes between healthy human individuals. Study-wide findings and caveats: Relative to their counterparts shared across all four donors, non-shared clonotypes exhibited diminished generation probabilities.

Only in-frame clones appear in the TCRdb table, and some are missing; sequencing was by immunoSEQ multiplex PCR. The sample includes about 960,000 clones, less than 85% of them seen just once. CDR3 length equals 16 residues. Germline V lookup: CDR1 MNHNS, CDR2 SASEGT. V lost 2 bases, J lost 0 bases, and 8 bases lay in between. Sequenced sample: memory CD4+ T cells sorted from blood. Subset noted: CD45RA-negative fraction. This receptor was obtained from a man aged 18 to 30 in good health. The rearrangement links TRBV6-1 to TRBJ2-6; D may correspond to TRBD1 or TRBD2 (5 bases each). The CDR3 nucleotides are TGTGCCAGCAGTGAACGGGGCGCCTCTGGGGCCAACGTCCTGACTTTC. The encoded protein is CASSERGASGANVLTF.